Listed here is a single T cell receptor (beta chain). By how much of the sample it makes up, this clone is medium-sized (0.01 to 0.1%). This receptor's antigen is unknown. No base quality values were provided; no much bigger clone lies one nucleotide off. This sample is part of a study of radiation and T cells in renal cell carcinoma (dated by TCRdb to 2018 to 2020). In the study overall: Samples came from a clinical trial, in which primary renal cell carcinomas received 15 Gy stereotactic body radiation therapy followed by nephrectomy 4 weeks later. In total, around 53 samples, comprising approximately 25 tumors and around 27 peripheral blood samples, were subjected to TCR beta sequencing. A total of 4,016,671 unique CDR3 nucleotide sequences, encoding 2.5 million to 3 million unique CDR3 amino acid sequences, were found across all 50 or so samples. General conclusions and limits of the study: Because the trial had a single-armed design, the trial could not examine how radiation dose or scheduling affected the TCR repertoire. Dynamics of the blood repertoire were not tracked past 4 weeks after treatment. Because pretreatment tumor biopsies were not available, the study could not determine whether clonotypes were already present within the tumor at baseline. In blood, the top tumor clonotypes increased from baseline to 2 weeks after radiation and then shrank by 4 weeks, which suggests a temporary expansion of tumor-resident clones.

The germline V gene encodes CDR1 SGHNT and CDR2 YENEEA. Its CDR3 holds 14 amino acids, cysteine through phenylalanine. Only the CDR3 DNA is retained, 42 bases long and in frame from the first base. V is shortened by 5 bases, J by 6 bases, and the region joining them spans 14 bases. This sample's time point label indicates: blood 2 weeks post-SBRT. The intended sense of this specimen's treatment or condition label: 15 Gy SBRT to primary tumor, nephrectomy 4 weeks later. Serial peripheral blood from radiation-treated patients was sampled at baseline, 2 weeks and 4 weeks after SBRT to track tumor-enriched clonotypes. Every patient had renal cell carcinoma of clear cell pathology. The QIAamp DNA Blood Mini Kit (Qiagen) was used to prepare genomic DNA for TCR sequencing. Only samples passing all quality control checks were included in the analyses. Following the manufacturer's recommendations, the immunoSEQ kit was used to generate TCR beta libraries from genomic DNA. To prepare the libraries, a first multiplex PCR with proprietary primers was run, followed by a second PCR that added unique barcodes, and a bead cleanup was done after each round. A positive control reaction and a negative control reaction, both provided in the kit, were run with every batch of samples. The final libraries were assessed on an Agilent 4200 TapeStation D1000 ScreenTape, pooled by volume, and quantified by qPCR. Sequencing ran on an Illumina NextSeq500 with a MidOutput 150-cycle cartridge, using 156 Read1 and 15 Index1 cycles with kit custom primers. The pooled library was loaded at around 1.1 pM, and roughly 18% PhiX control was spiked in. Processing in the source paper ran as follows. The vendor-processed data were analyzed in R, and a clonotype was defined as all T cells that share the same CDR3 nucleotide sequence. For clone abundance analyses, frequencies were normalized to the 10,000 most abundant clones in each sample. Public T cell clones, averaging fewer than five per sample, were removed before analysis. An abundance difference of at least 32-fold between compartments was the criterion for calling clonotypes tumor-enriched or baseline blood-enriched. A beta-binomial differential abundance model was used to identify clonotypes that expanded or contracted between blood time points. Similarity between tumor and blood repertoires was quantified using the Baroni-Urbani and Buser coefficient, and groups were compared with two-tailed Wilcoxon tests in R. TCRdb stores this immuneACCESS table with in-frame sequences only. Part of the clones is absent; in the studies checked, under half of the shortfall reflects unresolved V genes, and no reason is known for the rest. V, J and clone size were drawn from that table, and D and trimming were deduced from the DNA. Counted in this sample were some 130,000 clones; approximately 90% of them appeared once. The top ten clones comprise about 5% of the sample.

This TCR derives from a woman aged 65 to 85 with renal cell carcinoma. The specimen was blood, collected from a patient whose treatment included radiotherapy and nephrectomy. Recombination linked TRBV11-3 to TRBJ2-1; the D segment could be TRBD1, given 5 matching bases. The CDR3 reads as follows: CASSQSQGTNEQFF. The DNA sequence follows: TGTGCCAGCAGCCAATCCCAGGGAACCAATGAGCAGTTCTTC.